The present entry profiles one T cell receptor (beta chain) with its context. Its antigen remains unknown. The CDR3 is 16 residues long. Trimming left V 3 bases short and J 4 bases short, with 18 bases between. The germline CDR1 and CDR2 sequences are MNHEY and SMNVEV (reference sequence). The sample is drawn from a study of cytomegalovirus exposure and HLA in healthy donors. PCR amplification relied on 60 Vbeta primers (plus 13 Jbeta primers). Sequencing was performed with immunoSEQ multiplex PCR; in TCRdb, only in-frame clones are kept and a portion is missing. The profile shows some 150,000 clones, around 9% of them singletons. The study, taken as a whole, reports: Previously analyzed data showed that most TCR beta V segments were productive at a frequency of about 87% or about 30%.

This TCR was sampled from a woman aged 40 to 55 in good health and CMV-seropositive. The rearrangement joins TRBV27 to TRBJ1-2; D unclear. Input material: PBMCs. The CDR3 coding sequence is TGTGCCAGCAGTTTTCTTCGGCAGGCCGGAATCTATGGCTACACCTTC. This sequence encodes CASSFLRQAGIYGYTF.